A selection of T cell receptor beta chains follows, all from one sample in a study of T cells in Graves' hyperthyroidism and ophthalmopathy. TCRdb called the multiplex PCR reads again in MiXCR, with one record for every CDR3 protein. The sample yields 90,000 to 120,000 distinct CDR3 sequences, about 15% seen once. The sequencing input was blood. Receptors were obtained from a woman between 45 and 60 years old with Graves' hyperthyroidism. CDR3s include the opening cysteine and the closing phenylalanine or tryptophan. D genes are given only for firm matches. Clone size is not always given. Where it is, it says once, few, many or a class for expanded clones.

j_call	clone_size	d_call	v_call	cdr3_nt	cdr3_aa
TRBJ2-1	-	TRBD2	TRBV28	TGTGCCAGCAGTTATAGAGCGGGAGTTCCCTACAATGAGCAGTTCTTC	CASSYRAGVPYNEQFF
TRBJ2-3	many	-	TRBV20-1	TGCAGTGCAGCAAGGACAAATTGGGGGCCCACGACGAATACGCAGTATTTT	CSAARTNWGPTTNTQYF
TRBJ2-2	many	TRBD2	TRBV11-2	TGTGCCAGCAGCCCGAGACTAGCGGGAGACACCGGGGAGCTGTTTTTT	CASSPRLAGDTGELFF
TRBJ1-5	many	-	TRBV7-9	TGTGCCAGCAGCTGGTTCGGGGGGCCTCGTAGGGGTCGCGCGAGGGACCATCAGCCCCAGCATTTT	CASSWFGGPRRGRARDHQPQHF
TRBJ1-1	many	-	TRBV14	TGTGCCAGCAGCCAAGGGCAGGTAACTGAAGCTTTCTTT	CASSQGQVTEAFF
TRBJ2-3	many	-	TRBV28	TGTGCCAGCAGTTTACCGACCCTCACAGATACGCAGTATTTT	CASSLPTLTDTQYF
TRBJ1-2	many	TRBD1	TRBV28	TGTGCCAGCAGTTCCACGCCGACAGGGAACTATGGCTACACCTTC	CASSSTPTGNYGYTF
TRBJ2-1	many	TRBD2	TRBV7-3	TGTGCCAGCAGCAATCGACTAGCGGATAACAATGAGCAGTTCTTC	CASSNRLADNNEQFF
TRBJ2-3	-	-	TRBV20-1	TGCAGTGCCAAAAGGGCTCTGGTCGAATCAACAGATACGCAGTATTTT	CSAKRALVESTDTQYF
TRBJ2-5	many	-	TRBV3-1	TGTGCCAGCAGCCAAGACTTAGGAGGGAGTGTAGGAGAGACCCAGTACTTC	CASSQDLGGSVGETQYF
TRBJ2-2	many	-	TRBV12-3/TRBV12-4	TGTGCCAGCAGTCCGCCCATGCCCCCCGGGGAGCTGTTTTTT	CASSPPMPPGELFF
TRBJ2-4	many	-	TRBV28	TGTGCCACCGGGACGGATAAAAACATTCAGTACTTC	CATGTDKNIQYF
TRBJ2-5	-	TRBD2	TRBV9	TGTGCCAGCAGCGAAGGACTAGCGGGAGGGGAGTACCAAGAGACCCAGTACTTC	CASSEGLAGGEYQETQYF